A single sample gave rise to the 26 T cell receptor beta chains below, sequenced in a study of a mutant IDH1 vaccine in newly diagnosed glioma. These receptors' antigens are unknown. TCRdb keeps only in-frame clones here, not all; method: immunoSEQ multiplex PCR. Here the sample spans around 60,000 clones, 83% being singletons. Sample time point: week 47, end of study. Vaccination used 300 ug of mutant IDH1 20-mer peptide per dose, with topical imiquimod. The specimen comprised PBMCs, sampled from a glioma patient whose treatment included an IDH1 peptide vaccine. Source of these receptors: a man aged 25-45 years with glioma.

This rearrangement joins TRBV29-1 to TRBJ1-2; 7 bases match TRBD1. CDR3 size: 14 residues. V trimming: 5 bases; J trimming: 4 bases; junction bases outside the gene matches: 10. The germline V gene encodes CDR1 SQVTM and CDR2 ANQGSEA. The CDR3 reads CSVPAGGGFYGYTF. DNA of the CDR3: TGCAGCGTTCCTGCAGGGGGAGGGTTCTATGGCTACACCTTC.

This chain uses TRBV30 with TRBJ1-1; D is possibly TRBD1 (5 bases). The germline gives CDR1 GTSNPN, CDR2 SVGIG (reference sequence). The germline V and J ends were trimmed by 8 bases and 5 bases, with 18 bases remaining between them. The CDR3 runs to 13 residues. The CDR3 DNA is TGTGCCCACAATTTCAGGGTTGGAACTGAAGCTTTCTTT. This encodes CAHNFRVGTEAFF. The full variable domain, rest sourced from reference TRBV30 and TRBJ1-1, is SQTIHQWPATLVQPVGSPLSLECTVEGTSNPNLYWYRQAAGRGLQLLFYSVGIGQISSEVPQNLSASRPQDRQFILSSKKLLLSDSGFYLCAHNFRVGTEAFFGQGTRLTVV.

CDR3 nucleotide sequence: TGTGCCAGCACTTCGACAGGTTTGGGCGAGCAGTACTTC. Translated: CASTSTGLGEQYF. The chain joins TRBV18 to TRBJ2-7; a possible D gene is TRBD1 (6 bases). This CDR3 region has 13 residues. CDR1 is KGHSH and CDR2 is LQKENI in the germline V gene. V was shortened by 8 bases and J by 6 bases, with 17 bases between the two germline ends.

The chain joins TRBV5-1 to TRBJ2-3, with TRBD2 as a possible D gene (5 bases). The CDR3 extends over 16 amino acids. The ends were cut back, 2 bases at V and 2 bases at J, with 15 bases in the middle. Germline V gene sequence: CDR1 SGHRS, CDR2 YFSETQ. CDR3 DNA: TGCGCCAGCAGCTTCGGACTCACAACAACCACAGATACGCAGTATTTT. Protein product: CASSFGLTTTTDTQYF.

The CDR3 bases are TGTGCCAGCAGCGTAGATAGCGGGGGTTACAATGAGCAGTTCTTC. This codes for CASSVDSGGYNEQFF. J is TRBJ2-1 and V is TRBV9; TRBD2 agrees at 9 bases. CDR1 is SGDLS, CDR2 YYNGEE, per germline. The CDR3 is 15 residues long. The V gene end was trimmed by 0 bases and the J gene end by 4 bases; junction bases not matched to a gene: 2.

V gene TRBV10-3 combines with J gene TRBJ1-5; 9 nucleotides line up with TRBD1. The V and J ends lost 6 bases and 3 bases, in that order; junction bases with no gene match: 6. The germline V gene has CDR1 ENHRY and CDR2 SYGVKD. This CDR3 spans 15 amino acids. Here the CDR3 reads CAIRSGQGINQPQHF. In DNA, the CDR3 is TGTGCCATCAGGTCTGGACAGGGGATCAATCAGCCCCAGCATTTT.

This clone has just a few counts. This rearrangement joins TRBV14 to TRBJ1-6; D is unclear. Between the trimmed V and J ends, which lost 4 bases and 5 bases, there was a span of 6 bases. CDR3 length: 13 residues. The V gene's germline CDR1 is SGHDN and CDR2 FVKESK. CDR3 protein: CASSPQDNSPLHF. CDR3 sequence (DNA): TGTGCCAGCAGCCCTCAAGATAATTCACCCCTCCACTTT.

The chain combines TRBV19 with TRBJ1-4, with 7 bases fitting TRBD1. Germline CDR1 is LNHDA and CDR2 is SQIVND (reference sequence). There are 19 residues in the CDR3. V lost 2 bases to trimming and J lost 2 bases; unmatched junction nucleotides: 14. The CDR3 nucleotides read TGTGCCAGTAGTATAAGTGAACAGGGGTACTACTCGACTAATGAAAAACTGTTTTTT. This codes for CASSISEQGYYSTNEKLFF.

The CDR3 DNA reads TGTGCCAGCAGTGAAGTGGGGTTTTCAATAATGTCTGAGCAGTTCTTC. This sequence encodes CASSEVGFSIMSEQFF. The J gene is TRBJ2-1, the V gene TRBV6-1; no definite D call. CDR3 length: 16 amino acids. The germline CDR1 and CDR2 sequences are MNHNS and SASEGT. V was shortened by 1 base and J by 9 bases, with 19 bases between the two germline ends.

The CDR3 coding sequence is TGCGCCAGCAGCCAAGATCCTACAGGGACTAATGAAAAACTGTTTTTT. Encoded protein: CASSQDPTGTNEKLFF. The chain couples TRBV4-1 to TRBJ1-4, with a weak D call TRBD1 (6 bases). This CDR3 spans 16 amino acids. The germline gives CDR1 MGHRA, CDR2 YSYEKL. V was trimmed by 0 bases and J by 2 bases, leaving 10 bases between them.

The chain combines TRBV9 with TRBJ2-5; D is uncertain. The J call may be wrong; the DNA end is better matched by TRBJ2-7. This CDR3 contains 14 residues. CDR1 SGDLS and CDR2 YYNGEE come from the germline V gene. The CDR3 sequence: CASSVDSGNYEQYF. The CDR3 DNA is TGTGCCAGCAGCGTAGACTCAGGCAACTACGAGCAGTACTTC.

The genes are TRBV5-6 and TRBJ2-7; D gene ambiguous. V lost 2 bases, J lost 4 bases, and 4 bases lay in between. The germline V gene encodes CDR1 SGHDT and CDR2 YYEEEE. This CDR3 contains 11 residues. DNA of the CDR3: TGTGCCAGCAGCTTAACGTACGAGCAGTACTTC. Its protein is CASSLTYEQYF.

The V call is TRBV19, the J call TRBJ1-4; possibly TRBD1 for D (5 bases). Per the germline V gene, CDR1 is LNHDA and CDR2 is SQIVND (reference sequence). This CDR3 has 15 residues. V was cut by 7 bases and J by 0 bases, with 12 bases left in between. CDR3: CASKLGAPTNEKLFF. CDR3 in DNA: TGTGCCAGTAAACTAGGGGCCCCAACTAATGAAAAACTGTTTTTT.

V is TRBV7-2 and J is TRBJ2-7, with D uncertain. CDR3 size: 15 residues. V shed 4 bases and J shed 1 base, with 14 bases lying between them. Germline values: CDR1 SGHTA, CDR2 FQGNSA. For the CDR3, the DNA is TGTGCCAGCAGCTCCAGGAAGGGCTCGTCCTACGAGCAGTACTTC. It specifies CASSSRKGSSYEQYF.

The rearrangement uses TRBV6-5 and TRBJ1-5; TRBD1 matches at 9 bases. Germline V gene sequence: CDR1 MNHEY, CDR2 SVGAGI. The junction had 5 bases not matched to a gene; V was cut back by 6 bases and J by 2 bases. The length of the CDR3 is 15 residues. The CDR3 sequence is CASRPTGGGNQPQHF. The CDR3 region has the DNA TGTGCCAGCAGGCCCACAGGGGGCGGCAATCAGCCCCAGCATTTT.

The chain uses TRBV21-1 and TRBJ2-7; no DNA check was done on the table's D call, TRBD1. TRBV21-1 is a known pseudogene. This CDR3 is 14 amino acids long. The CDR3 protein is CAITPGQGTHEQYF. CDR3 DNA sequence: TGTGCCATCACCCCGGGACAGGGTACCCACGAGCAGTACTTC.

This clone was seen a single time. The CDR3 coding sequence is TGTGCCAGCAGTTACCCGGGACAGGGTAACTATGGCTACACCTTC. Translation: CASSYPGQGNYGYTF. V gene TRBV6-5 combines with J gene TRBJ1-2, with 9 bases lining up with TRBD1. Looked up from germline, CDR1 is MNHEY and CDR2 is SVGAGI. There are 15 residues in the CDR3. J was trimmed by 1 base and V by 2 bases; bases with no gene match: 2.

The chain employs TRBV9 and TRBJ1-2, with D possibly matching TRBD1 (6 bases). Germline CDR1 is SGDLS and CDR2 is YYNGEE. The CDR3 is 16 residues long. Trimming left V 2 bases short and J 4 bases short, with 18 bases between. This CDR3 reads CASSVGGGRAGYGYTF. Written as DNA, the CDR3 is TGTGCCAGCAGCGTTGGCGGGGGCCGCGCCGGCTATGGCTACACCTTC.

The chain has TRBV11-2 and TRBJ1-6; 8 bases match TRBD1. The CDR3 totals 18 residues. Germline-derived CDR1 and CDR2 are SGHAT and FQNNGV. The V and J ends lost 5 bases and 8 bases, in that order; junction bases with no gene match: 17. CDR3 region: CASSPRGRGRVFDSPLHF. DNA for the CDR3: TGTGCCAGCAGCCCGAGGGGCAGGGGGCGAGTGTTCGATTCACCCCTCCACTTT.

The chain joins TRBV11-2 to TRBJ2-5; D uncertain. Deletions cut 1 base from V and 5 bases from J, with 14 bases between. Germline CDR1 reads SGHAT; CDR2 reads FQNNGV. CDR3 length: 15 residues. Written as DNA, the CDR3 is TGTGCCAGCAGCTTAGTCAGGAAAGTTTGGGAGACCCAGTACTTC. It codes for CASSLVRKVWETQYF.

The chain combines TRBV14 with TRBJ2-5; D remains ambiguous. Per germline, CDR1 SGHDN and CDR2 FVKESK. V lost 2 bases and J 4 bases, leaving 11 bases between the germline ends. The CDR3 loop spans 14 amino acids. The CDR3 loop reads CASSQSRVGETQYF. As DNA, the CDR3 is TGTGCCAGCAGCCAATCTAGGGTTGGAGAGACCCAGTACTTC. The whole variable domain, filled in from reference TRBV14 and TRBJ2-5, reads EAGVTQFPSHSVIEKGQTVTLRCDPISGHDNLYWYRRVMGKEIKFLLHFVKESKQDESGMPNNRFLAERTGGTYSTLKVQPAELEDSGVYFCASSQSRVGETQYFGPGTRLLVL.

The rearrangement joins TRBV9 to TRBJ2-7; maybe TRBD2 (5 bases). This CDR3 region has 14 residues. The germline V gene encodes CDR1 SGDLS and CDR2 YYNGEE. V was pared by 4 bases and J by 2 bases, with 13 bases between. The DNA of the CDR3 is TGTGCCAGCAGCCCCAGGACTGGCACCTACGAGCAGTACTTC. As protein: CASSPRTGTYEQYF.

This clone was observed a few times. This rearrangement joins TRBV4-1 to TRBJ1-6; possibly TRBD1 for D (5 bases). The germline gives CDR1 MGHRA, CDR2 YSYEKL. Trimming stripped 0 bases from V and 8 bases from J, with 17 bases between. The CDR3 contains 17 residues. As DNA, the CDR3 is TGCGCCAGCAGCCAAGATATCCGGGGGTTAGGGGATTCACCCCTCCACTTT. Translated: CASSQDIRGLGDSPLHF.

The gene calls are TRBV5-4 and TRBJ1-1; 10 bases map to TRBD1. Germline loops: CDR1 SGHNT, CDR2 YYREEE (reference sequence). V shed 4 bases, J shed 3 bases, and the junction held 6 bases outside the gene matches. This CDR3 spans 15 amino acids. The CDR3 DNA is TGTGCCAGCAGCAAGACAGGGGGCTGGTACACTGAAGCTTTCTTT. Translated, it gives CASSKTGGWYTEAFF.

The chain uses TRBV4-1 and TRBJ2-2; 7 bases align to TRBD1. The CDR3 spans 15 residues. After removal of 1 base from V and 6 bases from J, the junction contained 5 bases not matched to a gene. Germline CDR1 reads MGHRA; CDR2 reads YSYEKL. Here the CDR3 DNA reads TGCGCCAGCAGCCAAGGACAGGGTCTGGCCGGGGAGCTGTTTTTT. Its protein is CASSQGQGLAGELFF.

In DNA, the CDR3 is TGTGCCAGCTCCCCTGGACAGGGGGCGGGTGAAAAACTGTTTTTT. It specifies CASSPGQGAGEKLFF. The genes are TRBV18 and TRBJ1-4; 11 bases line up with TRBD1. The V gene end was trimmed by 6 bases and the J gene end by 7 bases; junction bases not matched to a gene: 7. Per germline, CDR1 KGHSH and CDR2 LQKENI. This CDR3 contains 15 residues.